The subject of this entry is one T cell receptor (beta chain). The antigen remains unidentified. This sample was included in a study of cytomegalovirus exposure and HLA in healthy donors. Points from the study as a whole: Rarity characterized most TCR sequences, yet some public TCRs appeared in many donors. Using the classifier, cytomegalovirus status was reportedly diagnosed with high specificity and sensitivity. In a later analysis, specific HLA alleles were associated with 15,000 to 20,000 TCR beta sequences at a 0.05 false discovery rate. As a later analysis revealed, most CMV-associated TCR beta chains appeared HLA-restricted.

A multiplex PCR was run with 60 Vbeta primers and 13 Jbeta primers. Data came from immunoSEQ multiplex PCR; TCRdb stores just in-frame clones and leaves some out. The sample shows about 67,000 clones, and 4% to 5.5% sits with its ten largest clones. This TCR came from a man under 40 in good health and CMV-seropositive. Sequenced material: PBMCs.

CDR3 bases: TGTGCCAGCAGTTTATCGCGGGACGGCTCTAACTATGGCTACACCTTC. This codes for CASSLSRDGSNYGYTF. The gene calls are TRBV28 and TRBJ1-2, with D possibly being TRBD1 (5 bases). This CDR3 comprises 16 residues. Per germline, CDR1 MDHEN and CDR2 SYDVKM. V was trimmed by 1 base and J by 0 bases, leaving 12 bases between them.